This TCR beta chain was sequenced during a study of T cell responses to AZD1222 COVID-19 vaccine. The germline CDR1 and CDR2 sequences are MNHEY and SMNVEV (reference sequence). The CDR3 extends over 18 amino acids. V trimming: 5 bases; J trimming: 4 bases; junction bases outside the gene matches: 15. The data were produced by immunoSEQ multiplex PCR, yet TCRdb's version contains in-frame clones alone and is incomplete. The sample records some 140,000 clones, 88% being singletons. V and J are TRBV27 and TRBJ2-7, with 12 bases fitting TRBD2. Here the sequenced sample was peripheral blood, taken 28 days after the second AZD1222 dose. The TCR was taken from an adult who received the AZD1222 COVID-19 vaccine. Written as DNA, the CDR3 is TGTGCCAGCAGTCCTTACCAACAACCGGGACTAGCGGGTTACGAGCAGTACTTC. Its protein product is CASSPYQQPGLAGYEQYF.